This T cell receptor (beta chain) was observed in a study of Ad26.COV2.S vaccination and SARS-CoV-2 variants. The overall study: Of the COV1001 trial arms, the Ad26.COV2.S arm included the donor.

Treatment of the sample: around 19 received Ad26.COV2.S at low or high dose, single or two shots; about five received placebo; per-sample allocation not given. On day 63 after the first injection, vaccine and placebo recipients gave samples. Study-level results: The analyses of TCR breadth and depth may have understated the size of total T cell responses. Vaccinees and placebo recipients showed similar non-spike TCR breadth.

A note on this clone: Its specificity is not known.

Looked up from germline, CDR1 is SGHRS and CDR2 is YFSETQ. Trimming left V 2 bases short and J 7 bases short, with 13 bases between. This CDR3 region has 14 residues. Libraries were prepared by immunoSEQ multiplex PCR; TCRdb keeps only in-frame clonotypes and omits some of them. The profile shows about 420,000 clones, over 75% of them singletons. The chain couples TRBV5-1 to TRBJ2-4; D possibly matches TRBD1 or TRBD2 (6 bases each). The TCR comes from a person aged 18-65 years who received the Ad26.COV2.S COVID-19 vaccine or a placebo. This specimen consisted of peripheral blood, obtained in a trial of Ad26.COV2.S vaccine versus placebo. The CDR3 reads CASSLSTGGNIQYF. In DNA form, the CDR3 reads TGCGCCAGCAGCTTATCGACAGGAGGGAACATTCAGTACTTC.